One and the same sample provided the 13 T cell receptor beta chains below, sequenced in a study of cytomegalovirus exposure and HLA in healthy donors (dated by TCRdb to about 2017). Library preparation employed the immunoSEQ multiplex PCR assay. A mixture of 60 forward primers for TCR Vbeta segments and 13 reverse primers for TCR Jbeta segments was used in the multiplex PCR. Held by TCRdb, this immuneACCESS table contains in-frame sequences only and omits some clones. Under half of the omission traces to an unresolved V gene where checked; the cause of the rest is unknown. For this sample the table gives approximately 69,000 clones, of which around 76% were detected only once. The ten largest make up 22% of the sample. The sequenced sample was PBMCs. The receptors were gathered from a woman in her 30s in good health and CMV-seropositive.

The chain employs TRBV6-1 and TRBJ2-5; D might be TRBD2 (5 bases). V lost 7 bases and J 0 bases, leaving 15 bases between the germline ends. Germline V CDR1 and CDR2: MNHNS, SASEGT. This CDR3 has 15 residues. The CDR3 DNA reads as TGTGCCAGCAAGAGAGCGGCCACGTACCAAGAGACCCAGTACTTC. This encodes CASKRAATYQETQYF.

This clone has only a few counts. V gene TRBV5-6 combines with J gene TRBJ1-1, with D uncertain. Trimming took off 0 bases at V and 7 bases at J, with 7 bases between the two ends. The CDR3 has 12 amino acids. Germline assignment: CDR1 SGHDT and CDR2 YYEEEE. CDR3 nucleotide sequence: TGTGCCAGCAGCTTGGGGGCAATTGAAGCTTTCTTT. This codes for CASSLGAIEAFF.

The V gene is TRBV30, the J gene TRBJ1-2, with no clear D. CDR1 is GTSNPN, CDR2 SVGIG, per germline (reference sequence). V was trimmed by 0 bases and J by 4 bases, leaving 9 bases between them. The CDR3 runs to 13 residues. The CDR3 DNA reads TGTGCCTGGAGTGTGGCAGGCGCCTATGGCTACACCTTC. The encoded protein is CAWSVAGAYGYTF. The whole variable domain, filled in from reference TRBV30 and TRBJ1-2, reads SQTIHQWPATLVQPVGSPLSLECTVEGTSNPNLYWYRQAAGRGLQLLFYSVGIGQISSEVPQNLSASRPQDRQFILSSKKLLLSDSGFYLCAWSVAGAYGYTFGSGTRLTVV.

This chain links TRBV10-3 with TRBJ2-3; D is perhaps TRBD2 (5 bases). This CDR3 spans 16 amino acids. CDR1 and CDR2 (germline): ENHRY, SYGVKD. V was trimmed by 2 bases and J by 5 bases, leaving 17 bases between them. CDR3 sequence reads: CAISENGGIVLDTQYF. In DNA, the CDR3 is TGTGCCATCAGTGAGAATGGAGGTATAGTTCTAGATACGCAGTATTTT.

The chain couples TRBV11-2 to TRBJ2-2; TRBD1 matches at 7 bases. The CDR3 sequence is 14 residues long. The junction had 7 bases not matched to a gene; V was cut back by 3 bases and J by 9 bases. CDR1 is SGHAT, CDR2 FQNNGV, per germline. CDR3 in amino acids: CASSFPDRRRELFF. CDR3 bases: TGTGCCAGCAGCTTCCCGGACAGGCGCCGGGAGCTGTTTTTT.

The count of this clone is one. The chain joins TRBV29-1 to TRBJ1-2, with 7 bases identical to TRBD1. V shed 6 bases, J shed 3 bases, and the junction held 7 bases outside the gene matches. Germline V CDR1 and CDR2: SQVTM, ANQGSEA. The CDR3 is made up of 13 amino acids. CDR3 sequence: CSVVGQADYGYTF. The CDR3 nucleotides are TGCAGCGTCGTAGGACAGGCCGACTATGGCTACACCTTC.

V is TRBV5-1 and J is TRBJ2-3, with 8 positions matching TRBD1. Germline loops: CDR1 SGHRS, CDR2 YFSETQ. The CDR3 spans 17 residues. With 3 bases clipped from V and 8 bases from J, the junction kept 17 bases outside the gene matches. The CDR3 nucleotides are TGCGCCAGCAGCTCAACCTTAGGACAGGGTGTTTCGGGTACGCAGTATTTT. This codes for CASSSTLGQGVSGTQYF.

This rearrangement joins TRBV7-9 to TRBJ1-1; D gene uncertain. The germline V gene has CDR1 SEHNR and CDR2 FQNEAQ (reference sequence). The CDR3 runs 14 residues. The V end lost 1 base, the J end lost 0 bases, and 6 bases lay between the germline ends. CDR3 sequence reads: CASSLGQMNTEAFF. CDR3 sequence (DNA): TGTGCCAGCAGCTTAGGGCAGATGAACACTGAAGCTTTCTTT.

CDR3 nucleotides: TGTGCCAGCAGGACAGGCACCTCCTACGAGCAGTACTTC. As protein: CASRTGTSYEQYF. The J gene is TRBJ2-7, the V gene TRBV28; tentative D call: TRBD1 (6 bases). The CDR3 has 13 amino acids. Germline V gene data show CDR1 as MDHEN and CDR2 as SYDVKM. The germline V and J ends were trimmed by 6 bases and 0 bases, with 9 bases remaining between them.

The V and J genes are TRBV29-1 and TRBJ1-5; D is ambiguous. CDR3 length equals 13 residues. Per germline, CDR1 SQVTM and CDR2 ANQGSEA. V gave up 4 bases and J gave up 0 bases, with 7 bases separating them. The CDR3 bases are TGCAGCGTTGCGGGAAATAGCAATCAGCCCCAGCATTTT. Protein: CSVAGNSNQPQHF.

The V call is TRBV5-1, the J call TRBJ2-1, with D maybe TRBD2 (6 bases). Germline CDR1 SGHRS, CDR2 YFSETQ. The CDR3 sequence is 15 residues long. V gave up 4 bases and J gave up 0 bases, with 11 bases separating them. The CDR3 is CASSEEGSSYNEQFF. CDR3 coding DNA: TGCGCCAGCAGCGAGGAGGGGAGCTCCTACAATGAGCAGTTCTTC.

V and J are TRBV11-2 and TRBJ2-1; TRBD2 agrees at 8 bases. Germline CDR1 and CDR2: SGHAT and FQNNGV. Unmatched junction bases numbered 5, after V lost 4 bases and J lost 3 bases. The CDR3 consists of 15 residues. As DNA, the CDR3 is TGTGCCAGCAGCTCCCCTAGCGGGCTCTACAATGAGCAGTTCTTC. Protein: CASSSPSGLYNEQFF.

To note about this clone: The identical CDR3 is also encoded by other nucleotide sequences in the sample. V usage is TRBV5-1 and J usage is TRBJ2-6; 8 nucleotides agree with TRBD1. The CDR3 is 16 residues long. The trim removed 1 base at V and 3 bases at J, leaving 3 bases unmatched. Germline V gene data show CDR1 as SGHRS and CDR2 as YFSETQ. The CDR3: CASSLQGAGGANVLTF. The CDR3 DNA is TGCGCCAGCAGCTTGCAGGGGGCGGGTGGGGCCAACGTCCTGACTTTC.